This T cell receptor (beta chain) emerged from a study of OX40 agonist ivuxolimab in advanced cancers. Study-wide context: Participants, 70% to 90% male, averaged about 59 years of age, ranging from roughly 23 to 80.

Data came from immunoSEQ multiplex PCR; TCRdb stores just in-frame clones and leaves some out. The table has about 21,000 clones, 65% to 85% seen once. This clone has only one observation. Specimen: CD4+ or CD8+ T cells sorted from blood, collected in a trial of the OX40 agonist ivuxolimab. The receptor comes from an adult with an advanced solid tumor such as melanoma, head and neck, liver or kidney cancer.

CDR3 DNA: TGTGCCAGCAGCCCTAGAACGAGGGGTTACTATGGCTACACCTTC. Its translation is CASSPRTRGYYGYTF. The chain joins TRBV9 to TRBJ1-2, with a possible D match to TRBD1 (5 bases). V was cut by 4 bases and J by 3 bases, with 16 bases left in between. CDR3 length equals 15 residues. Germline lookup yields CDR1 SGDLS and CDR2 YYNGEE.